This passage covers 21 T cell receptor beta chains from one sample sequenced in a study of blood T cells in healthy people across ages. The authors ran a second PCR of 7 to 11 cycles using a sample-barcoded 5' primer and a J-beta primer mix. TCRdb ran MiXCR on the 5' RACE reads and lists one entry per CDR3 protein. The table lists around 1,900,000 distinct CDR3 sequences, about two fifths of them singletons. The sequenced sample consisted of blood. These receptors were obtained from a human donor in good health.

Comments on this clonotype: A much larger clonotype is one base distant, so this may be a read error. This chain joins TRBV7-9 and TRBJ2-7; 7 bases fit TRBD1. Per the germline V gene, CDR1 is SEHNR and CDR2 is FQNEAQ (reference sequence). The CDR3 extends over 13 amino acids. The CDR3 here is CTSSGRDSYEQYF. Here the CDR3 DNA reads TGTACCAGCAGCGGCCGGGACAGCTACGAGCAGTACTTC.

V gene TRBV5-1 combines with J gene TRBJ2-2; tentatively, D is TRBD1 (5 bases). Germline CDR1 reads SGHRS; CDR2 reads YFSETQ. This CDR3 spans 15 amino acids. V gave up 4 bases and J gave up 2 bases, with 12 bases separating them. CDR3 sequence (DNA): TGCGCCAGCAGCCCCTTTGGGGCTAACACCGGGGAGCTGTTTTTT. As protein: CASSPFGANTGELFF.

J is TRBJ2-3 and V is TRBV9, with D maybe TRBD2 (5 bases). V gave up 3 bases and J gave up 2 bases, with 16 bases separating them. The germline gives CDR1 SGDLS, CDR2 YYNGEE. The CDR3 consists of 16 residues. As DNA, the CDR3 is TGTGCCAGCAGCGCCGGCCGTTGGGGAGCCACAGATACGCAGTATTTT. It encodes CASSAGRWGATDTQYF.

The rearrangement uses TRBV24-1 and TRBJ2-5, with 8 nucleotides matching TRBD2. Per the germline V gene, CDR1 is KGHDR and CDR2 is SFDVKD. Unmatched junction bases numbered 15, after V lost 5 bases and J lost 11 bases. The CDR3 is made up of 15 amino acids. CDR3 sequence: CATSALRGGYNEQYF. The CDR3 DNA is TGTGCCACCAGTGCCCTTCGGGGGGGTTACAATGAGCAGTACTTC.

This chain joins TRBV7-3 and TRBJ2-5, with TRBD2 as a possible D gene (5 bases). Germline CDR1 is SGHTA and CDR2 is FQGTGA. The CDR3 has 15 residues. Trimming removed 5 bases from V and 3 bases from J, with 16 bases in between. Written as DNA, the CDR3 is TGTGCCAGCAGCCAAGAGCGAACTAGGGAAGAGACCCAGTACTTC. Translating it yields CASSQERTREETQYF.

The rearrangement uses TRBV27 and TRBJ2-1; 10 positions match TRBD2. Germline V gene data show CDR1 as MNHEY and CDR2 as SMNVEV (reference sequence). The CDR3 is 16 residues long. V trimming: 5 bases; J trimming: 6 bases; junction bases outside the gene matches: 10. The CDR3 nucleotides read TGTGCCAGCAGTCCAAAAAAGCGGGGGGGCCTCAATGAGCAGTTCTTC. This translates into CASSPKKRGGLNEQFF.

V is TRBV5-1 and J is TRBJ1-6; D is undetermined. V was clipped by 1 base and J by 7 bases, with 9 bases between them. The CDR3 runs 14 residues. Germline lookup yields CDR1 SGHRS and CDR2 YFSETQ. In nucleotides, the CDR3 is TGCGCCAGCAGCTTGATGGGGTCCAATTCACCCCTCCACTTT. This sequence encodes CASSLMGSNSPLHF.

This clonotype was observed a few times. The V gene is TRBV20-1, the J gene TRBJ2-1; D uncertain. Germline V gene sequence: CDR1 DFQATT, CDR2 SNEGSKA (reference sequence). The CDR3 is made up of 15 amino acids. The ends were cut back, 5 bases at V and 0 bases at J, with 14 bases in the middle. The CDR3 sequence is CSAWAGRSSYNEQFF. CDR3 nucleotides: TGCAGTGCTTGGGCCGGGCGGTCCTCCTACAATGAGCAGTTCTTC.

This clonotype was recorded a few times. The J gene is TRBJ2-1, the V gene TRBV15; D ambiguous. Trimming stripped 0 bases from V and 0 bases from J, with 9 bases between. Germline assignment: CDR1 LNHNV and CDR2 YYDKDF (reference sequence). The CDR3 has 16 amino acids. Here the CDR3 reads CATSREGISSYNEQFF. CDR3 DNA: TGTGCCACCAGCAGAGAAGGCATAAGCTCCTACAATGAGCAGTTCTTC.

The chain carries TRBV21-1 and TRBJ1-1. TRBV21-1 is deemed a pseudogene. The length of the CDR3 is 14 residues. CDR3 loop: CASSKECEGTEAFF. CDR3 DNA sequence: TGTGCCAGCAGCAAAGAATGTGAAGGCACTGAAGCTTTCTTT.

There are a few counts of this clonotype. The chain has TRBV20-1 and TRBJ2-1, with TRBD1 identical over 7 bases. J gave up 2 bases and V 0 bases, and 13 bases lay outside the gene matches. The CDR3 runs to 18 residues. Germline V gene sequence: CDR1 DFQATT, CDR2 SNEGSKA (reference sequence). The CDR3 loop reads CSARDSGKGATPYNEQFF. The CDR3 nucleotides are TGCAGTGCTAGAGATTCCGGAAAGGGGGCGACTCCCTACAATGAGCAGTTCTTC.

The chain has TRBV20-1 and TRBJ2-4, with 9 positions matching TRBD2. The end of the DNA is better explained by TRBJ2-5, so the J call may be wrong. The germline gives CDR1 DFQATT, CDR2 SNEGSKA (reference sequence). This CDR3 contains 14 residues. The CDR3 sequence is CSAINGLALETQYF. The DNA of the CDR3 is TGCAGTGCTATCAACGGACTAGCGTTAGAGACCCAGTACTTC.

V and J are TRBV19 and TRBJ2-3; 8 positions match TRBD2. Germline CDR1 reads LNHDA; CDR2 reads SQIVND (reference sequence). The CDR3 consists of 16 residues. V was pared by 4 bases and J by 5 bases, with 11 bases of the junction left unmatched. CDR3 sequence: CASSKLAAPEGDTQYF. CDR3 DNA sequence: TGTGCCAGTAGTAAACTAGCGGCTCCAGAGGGAGATACGCAGTATTTT.

V is TRBV6-6 and J is TRBJ2-7; 8 positions match TRBD1. Trimming cost V 5 bases and J 2 bases; bases outside gene matches: 8. Germline CDR1 MNHNY, CDR2 SVGAGI (reference sequence). CDR3 length: 15 amino acids. The CDR3 DNA is TGTGCCAGCAGTCCTAAGGGACAGGCCGCCTACGAGCAGTACTTC. Residues: CASSPKGQAAYEQYF.

This clonotype turned up a few times. The rearrangement links TRBV3-1 to TRBJ2-4, with 9 bases matching TRBD1. This CDR3 spans 13 amino acids. V shed 5 bases, J shed 15 bases, and the junction held 11 bases outside the gene matches. Looked up from germline, CDR1 is LGHDT and CDR2 is YNNKEL (reference sequence). CDR3 residues: CASSLGQGSERYF. CDR3 nucleotide sequence: TGTGCCAGCAGCTTGGGACAGGGTAGCGAGCGGTACTTC.

The gene calls are TRBV11-2 and TRBJ2-1; TRBD2 aligns across 7 bases. Trimming took 6 bases from V and 8 from J; bases not matched to a gene: 10. Germline V gene data show CDR1 as SGHAT and CDR2 as FQNNGV. This CDR3 region has 14 residues. The CDR3 nucleotides are TGTGCCAGCAGTCCTGTGGGGGGGATTTATGAGCAGTTCTTC. Translating it yields CASSPVGGIYEQFF.

This clonotype appeared a few times. The rearrangement joins TRBV4-2 to TRBJ1-2; tentatively, D is TRBD1 (5 bases). The germline V gene has CDR1 LGHNA and CDR2 YNFKEQ. Trimming left V 8 bases short and J 8 bases short, with 18 bases between. The CDR3 is 13 residues long. DNA for the CDR3: TGTGCCAGCCGAGGGCAGGGACTACACGGCTACACCTTC. This encodes CASRGQGLHGYTF.

The chain recombines TRBV27 with TRBJ1-6; D gene ambiguous. Germline CDR1 reads MNHEY; CDR2 reads SMNVEV (reference sequence). CDR3 length equals 18 residues. The V gene lost 3 bases and the J gene lost 0 bases, with 15 bases spanning the gap. The DNA for the CDR3 is TGTGCCAGCAGTTTTACTTACCCGGGCAGCTCCTATAATTCACCCCTCCACTTT. Its protein product is CASSFTYPGSSYNSPLHF.

The chain combines TRBV28 with TRBJ2-7; TRBD2 might be the D (6 bases). V lost 3 bases and J 2 bases, leaving 14 bases between the germline ends. Germline CDR1 is MDHEN and CDR2 is SYDVKM. The CDR3 is 15 amino acids. The CDR3 spells CASSFFGGLAYEQYF. CDR3 sequence (DNA): TGTGCCAGCAGTTTTTTCGGGGGATTAGCCTACGAGCAGTACTTC.

This clonotype has a handful of counts. J is TRBJ2-1 and V is TRBV12-3 or TRBV12-4, with 11 bases fitting TRBD2. V dropped 5 bases and J dropped 7; count of bases not matched to a gene: 7. CDR3 size: 15 residues. The CDR3 DNA reads as TGTGCCAGCAGTGAAACTAGCGGGGGCACAAATGAGCAGTTCTTC. This encodes CASSETSGGTNEQFF.

This clonotype has only a few counts. The V call is TRBV27, the J call TRBJ1-1; the D gene is possibly TRBD1 (5 bases). The CDR3 totals 12 residues. The germline V gene encodes CDR1 MNHEY and CDR2 SMNVEV (reference sequence). V was pared by 8 bases and J by 3 bases, with 10 bases between. The CDR3 nucleotides are TGTGCCAGCCGGGGGGGGTACACTGAAGCTTTCTTT. It is translated as CASRGGYTEAFF.